The 21 T cell receptor beta chains below were found in one sample sequenced in a study of blood T cell repertoires in COVID-19. The data were produced by immunoSEQ multiplex PCR, yet TCRdb's version contains in-frame clones alone and is incomplete. Of approximately 260,000 clones in the sample, approximately 86% are singletons; the top ten hold 3.3%. Source material: PBMCs or T cells enriched from blood (not recorded which). All receptors derive from a woman between 40 and 50 years old with acute COVID-19.

The gene calls are TRBV28 and TRBJ2-5; D is unresolved. Per the germline V gene, CDR1 is MDHEN and CDR2 is SYDVKM. This CDR3 region has 13 residues. The V end lost 2 bases, the J end lost 2 bases, and 6 bases lay between the germline ends. The CDR3 coding sequence is TGTGCCAGCAGTTTAAGCGCGCAAGAGACCCAGTACTTC. It specifies CASSLSAQETQYF.

The V gene is TRBV3-1 (or the pseudogene TRBV3-2), the J gene TRBJ2-7; the D gene is possibly TRBD2 (6 bases). Germline V gene data show CDR1 as LGHDT and CDR2 as YNNKEL (reference sequence). The CDR3 extends over 13 amino acids. V lost 4 bases and J 9 bases, leaving 16 bases between the germline ends. CDR3 sequence: CASSRGGAEGQYF. The CDR3 DNA reads TGTGCCAGCAGCCGAGGCGGGGCAGAGGGGCAGTACTTC.

V is TRBV29-1 and J is TRBJ2-7; no clear D gene. V was cut by 4 bases and J by 0 bases, with 4 bases left in between. The CDR3 is 11 residues long. Germline CDR1 and CDR2: SQVTM and ANQGSEA. Here the CDR3 reads CSVGHSYEQYF. The CDR3 DNA is TGCAGCGTTGGTCACTCCTACGAGCAGTACTTC.

This clone has just a few counts. V is TRBV5-6 and J is TRBJ1-2, with no clear D. Germline-derived CDR1 and CDR2 are SGHDT and YYEEEE. CDR3 length: 11 amino acids. With 4 bases removed from V and 5 bases from J, the gap between germline ends came to 6 bases. In nucleotides, the CDR3 is TGTGCCAGCAGCCTCCGGTATGGCTACACCTTC. This encodes CASSLRYGYTF.

The chain has TRBV19 and TRBJ1-1; a weak D match, TRBD1 (6 bases). CDR3 length equals 13 residues. V dropped 7 bases and J dropped 3 bases, with 12 bases sitting between them. The germline V gene has CDR1 LNHDA and CDR2 SQIVND (reference sequence). DNA for the CDR3: TGTGCCAGTACGAGGGGGACCTACACTGAAGCTTTCTTT. Amino acids: CASTRGTYTEAFF.

The chain combines TRBV2 with TRBJ1-6; D possibly corresponds to TRBD1 (6 bases). The germline gives CDR1 SNHLY, CDR2 FYNNEI. V was shortened by 5 bases and J by 9 bases, with 14 bases between the two germline ends. CDR3 length: 14 residues. The CDR3 nucleotides are TGTGCCAGCAGTCTCAGGGGACTAAGTTCACCCCTCCACTTT. Protein: CASSLRGLSSPLHF.

This chain joins TRBV16 and TRBJ1-4, with 9 bases identical to TRBD1. CDR3 length: 17 residues. In germline, CDR1 is KGHSY, CDR2 FQNENV. The junction had 11 bases not matched to a gene; V was cut back by 4 bases and J by 5 bases. The chain's CDR3 is CASSPRDRVGSNEKLFF. CDR3 coding DNA: TGTGCCAGCAGCCCGAGGGACAGGGTCGGATCAAATGAAAAACTGTTTTTT. Based on the CDR3 plus reference TRBV16 and TRBJ1-4, the full variable domain is GEEVAQTPKHLVRGEGQKAKLYCAPIKGHSYVFWYQQVLKNEFKFLISFQNENVFDETGMPKERFSAKCLPNSPCSLEIQATKLEDSAVYFCASSPRDRVGSNEKLFFGSGTQLSVL.

The V and J genes are TRBV19 and TRBJ1-3; D is uncertain. The CDR3 is 16 amino acids. CDR1 and CDR2 (germline): LNHDA, SQIVND (reference sequence). V shed 5 bases and J shed 2 bases, with 16 bases lying between them. The CDR3 region is CASSPRLYSAGNTIYF. The CDR3 DNA reads TGTGCCAGTAGTCCCCGCCTCTACTCGGCTGGAAACACCATATATTTT.

V gene TRBV3-1 (or the pseudogene TRBV3-2) combines with J gene TRBJ1-2, with 8 bases aligning to TRBD1. The CDR3 runs 15 residues. Germline lookup yields CDR1 LGHDT and CDR2 YNNKEL (reference sequence). V gave up 4 bases and J gave up 2 bases; unmatched junction bases: 6. CDR3 loop: CASSPGTGGNYGYTF. In DNA form, the CDR3 reads TGTGCCAGCAGCCCTGGGACAGGCGGGAACTATGGCTACACCTTC.

This clone was detected only a few times. The same CDR3 is also encoded by other DNA sequences in this sample. The rearrangement joins TRBV19 to TRBJ1-1, with D perhaps matching TRBD1 (6 bases). The CDR3 contains 14 residues. Trimming took 3 bases from V and 4 from J, leaving 12 bases between them. Germline values: CDR1 LNHDA, CDR2 SQIVND (reference sequence). As DNA, the CDR3 is TGTGCCAGTAGTATTAGGGGGGAGGGCACTGAAGCTTTCTTT. Protein sequence: CASSIRGEGTEAFF.

V is TRBV5-6 and J is TRBJ2-7; D might be TRBD1 (7 bases). In germline, CDR1 is SGHDT, CDR2 YYEEEE. This CDR3 contains 14 residues. Trimming pared 6 bases from V and 6 bases from J, leaving 19 bases between. The CDR3 DNA reads as TGTGCCAGCATAAGACAGGGAGGTTTGGGCGAGCAGTACTTC. Its protein product is CASIRQGGLGEQYF.

This clone was counted a single time. The V call is TRBV10-1, the J call TRBJ2-3, with 9 positions matching TRBD2. Germline-derived CDR1 and CDR2 are WNHNN and SYGVQD (reference sequence). V shed 2 bases, J shed 2 bases, and the junction held 5 bases outside the gene matches. The CDR3 loop spans 16 amino acids. In DNA, the CDR3 is TGCGCCAGCAGTGAGACGGCTAGCGGGATCACAGATACGCAGTATTTT. It codes for CASSETASGITDTQYF.

The J gene is TRBJ2-2, the V gene TRBV9, with 7 bases fitting TRBD2. V lost 4 bases to trimming and J lost 1 base; unmatched junction nucleotides: 7. CDR3 length: 16 amino acids. Germline lookup yields CDR1 SGDLS and CDR2 YYNGEE. CDR3 nucleotide sequence: TGTGCCAGCAGCTTCGCAGCGGGAAAGAACACCGGGGAGCTGTTTTTT. Translation gives CASSFAAGKNTGELFF.

This clone was recorded a few times. The chain combines TRBV11-2 with TRBJ2-7, with a possible D match to TRBD2 (6 bases). The CDR3 runs to 14 residues. CDR1 and CDR2 from the germline V gene are SGHAT and FQNNGV. The ends were cut back, 5 bases at V and 6 bases at J, with 17 bases in the middle. CDR3 in DNA: TGTGCCAGCAGCCCCGCCGGAGGGCCGTTCGAGCAGTACTTC. Amino acids: CASSPAGGPFEQYF.

V gene TRBV7-8 combines with J gene TRBJ2-5, with 10 bases identical to TRBD2. CDR1 is SGHVS and CDR2 is FQNEAQ in the germline V gene. The V and J ends lost 7 bases and 5 bases, in that order; junction bases with no gene match: 10. This CDR3 has 15 amino acids. This CDR3 reads CASTMGTSVIETQYF. Written as DNA, the CDR3 is TGTGCCAGCACGATGGGGACTAGCGTTATCGAGACCCAGTACTTC.

The chain recombines TRBV6-5 with TRBJ1-5, with 7 nucleotides matching TRBD1. The germline V gene has CDR1 MNHEY and CDR2 SVGAGI. CDR3 length: 16 residues. J lost 3 bases, V lost 0 bases, and 5 bases had no gene match. In DNA form, the CDR3 reads TGTGCCAGCAGTTACTCGCCGACAGGGTCCAATCAGCCCCAGCATTTT. It specifies CASSYSPTGSNQPQHF.

CDR3 coding DNA: TGTGCCAGCCAACGGACGGAGGACTATGGCTACACCTTC. Its translation: CASQRTEDYGYTF. The chain joins TRBV6-5 to TRBJ1-2; no clear D gene. The germline V gene has CDR1 MNHEY and CDR2 SVGAGI. V lost 8 bases to trimming and J lost 3 bases, with 13 bases between them. The CDR3 runs 13 residues.

The count of this clone is one. The chain combines TRBV9 with TRBJ2-2, with 7 bases lining up with TRBD1. V shed 3 bases, J shed 6 bases, and the junction held 2 bases outside the gene matches. The CDR3 runs 13 residues. Germline V gene data show CDR1 as SGDLS and CDR2 as YYNGEE. CDR3 DNA: TGTGCCAGCAGCGATACAGGGGCCGGGGAGCTGTTTTTT. Protein sequence: CASSDTGAGELFF.

This chain joins TRBV29-1 and TRBJ1-2; perhaps TRBD1 as D (6 bases). Per the germline V gene, CDR1 is SQVTM and CDR2 is ANQGSEA. The CDR3 totals 12 residues. Trimming took 3 bases from V and 8 from J, leaving 13 bases between them. The CDR3 loop reads CSVEGWGRGYTF. CDR3 nucleotides: TGCAGCGTTGAGGGTTGGGGGCGCGGCTACACCTTC.

The rearrangement links TRBV24-1 to TRBJ1-4; D gene ambiguous. This CDR3 contains 17 residues. V was clipped by 4 bases and J by 4 bases, with 18 bases between them. Germline assignment: CDR1 KGHDR and CDR2 SFDVKD. The CDR3 sequence is CATSDPGVEGGNEKLFF. The DNA for the CDR3 is TGTGCCACCAGTGACCCCGGGGTCGAGGGCGGTAATGAAAAACTGTTTTTT.

The rearrangement uses TRBV10-3 and TRBJ2-7; 10 bases match TRBD1. The length of the CDR3 is 15 residues. Germline lookup yields CDR1 ENHRY and CDR2 SYGVKD. V dropped 0 bases and J dropped 2; count of bases not matched to a gene: 1. Here the CDR3 DNA reads TGTGCCATCAGTGAGTCGGGGACAGGGGCCTACGAGCAGTACTTC. Encoded protein: CAISESGTGAYEQYF.